This entry concerns a single TCR beta chain. The sample originates from a study of T cell clones after liver transplantation. Background on the study: Liver transplant recipients had immunosuppression withdrawal attempted within 2 years.

Sequencing used immunoSEQ multiplex PCR; TCRdb keeps in-frame clones, though not all of them. This sample yields approximately 51,000 clones, of which about 67% are seen a single time; 7.5% to 10% belongs to the top ten. V shed 5 bases, J shed 5 bases, and the junction held 8 bases outside the gene matches. CDR1 and CDR2 from the germline V gene are SGHTA and FQGTGA. The CDR3 covers 16 residues. This specimen was CD4+ T cells from blood, taken around 52 months after liver transplant. The chain carries TRBV7-3 and TRBJ2-3; TRBD2 matches 12 bases. The source of this sequence is a human patient who received a liver transplant. Some T cells may be transferred from the graft donor. CDR3 in DNA: TGTGCCAGCAGCCTCGGACTAGCGGGGAGTGGAGATACGCAGTATTTT. Translating gives CASSLGLAGSGDTQYF.